The subject of this entry is one TCR beta chain. What it recognizes is unknown. This sample stems from a study of beta chain features in type 1 diabetes. Isolated RNA was reverse transcribed in full, so expressed TCRB transcripts were sequenced. The table came from immunoSEQ multiplex PCR; TCRdb's copy has only in-frame clones and leaves some out. Counted here are 350,000 to 450,000 clones, roughly 16% occurring once; the ten biggest clones make up about 0.019%. Study-level points and caveats: Within each of all four CD4+ subsets, Type 1 diabetes patients had TCRB CDR3s that were moderately but significantly shorter.

The source of this sequence is a woman aged 18-29 years in good health. The sample was naive CD4+ T cells from blood.

CDR3: CASSYGYGGYEQYF. The CDR3 DNA follows: TGTGCCAGCAGTTACGGTTACGGGGGCTACGAGCAGTACTTC. The chain recombines TRBV6-5 with TRBJ2-7, with D possibly TRBD2 on 6 matching bases. V was shortened by 2 bases and J by 3 bases, with 11 bases between the two germline ends. The CDR3 is made up of 14 amino acids. CDR1 is MNHEY, CDR2 SVGAGI, per germline.